This T cell receptor beta chain was identified during a study of blood T cell repertoires in COVID-19. V lost 4 bases, J lost 4 bases, and 8 bases lay in between. Germline lookup yields CDR1 LNHDA and CDR2 SQIVND (reference sequence). This CDR3 region has 13 residues. Measured with immunoSEQ multiplex PCR; TCRdb has only the in-frame clones, and not every one. This table has about 150,000 clones, about 85% appearing once. The material sequenced was peripheral blood. This chain uses TRBV19 with TRBJ2-1; D gene uncertain. This TCR came from a woman aged 55-69 years with active or convalescent COVID-19. CDR3 sequence reads: CASSTQSYNEQFF. CDR3 DNA: TGTGCCAGTAGTACCCAGTCATACAATGAGCAGTTCTTC.